Below, one T cell receptor (beta chain) is given with its context. This CDR3 is 14 amino acids long. The germline CDR1 and CDR2 sequences are SGHTA and FQGNSA. Trimming pared 6 bases from V and 0 bases from J, leaving 11 bases between. Some clones are missing from TCRdb's copy, which holds only in-frame ones; the method was immunoSEQ multiplex PCR. The table includes a few hundred thousand clones, 89% detected once. Seattle patients were enrolled while actively infected and followed longitudinally. This entry comes from a study of blood T cell repertoires in COVID-19. About the research overall: The cDNA or gDNA used as material had been derived from T cells, B-cell-depleted T cells, or PBMCs.

The specimen was peripheral blood. This clonotype was obtained from a woman aged 60-75 years with COVID-19, enrolled during active disease. V and J are TRBV7-2 and TRBJ1-1; tentative D call: TRBD1 (5 bases). In DNA, the CDR3 is TGTGCCAGCAGGGGGGGGAGGTTGAACACTGAAGCTTTCTTT. Encoded protein: CASRGGRLNTEAFF.